These 13 T cell receptor beta chains originate from one sample sequenced in a study of OX40 agonist ivuxolimab in advanced cancers. The repertoire was sequenced with immunoSEQ multiplex PCR; TCRdb's copy has only in-frame clones and lacks some. The sample has tens of thousands of clones; roughly 90% are singletons. The source material was CD4+ or CD8+ T cells sorted from blood, sampled in a trial of the OX40 agonist ivuxolimab. These receptor sequences come from an adult with an advanced solid tumor such as melanoma, head and neck, liver or kidney cancer.

This rearrangement joins TRBV15 to TRBJ2-7; D could derive from TRBD1 or TRBD2 (5 bases each). Per the germline V gene, CDR1 is LNHNV and CDR2 is YYDKDF (reference sequence). The V and J ends lost 0 bases and 1 base respectively, with 10 bases between them. The CDR3 contains 15 residues. CDR3 protein: CATSRDSGQSYEQYV. CDR3 nucleotide sequence: TGTGCCACCAGCAGAGATTCGGGGCAGTCCTACGAGCAGTACGTC.

V usage is TRBV4-1 and J usage is TRBJ2-5; 11 bases match TRBD2. CDR1 and CDR2 (germline): MGHRA, YSYEKL. The J segment lost 1 base and the V segment lost 3 bases, leaving 4 bases of the junction unmatched. The CDR3 length is 16 residues. Here the CDR3 reads CASSHGLAGLQETQYF. CDR3 DNA sequence: TGCGCCAGCAGCCACGGACTAGCGGGCCTCCAAGAGACCCAGTACTTC.

Details on this clone: This specimen includes other DNA sequences encoding the same CDR3. The J gene is TRBJ2-1, the V gene TRBV7-6; no reliable D call. CDR3 length: 11 residues. Trimming left V 3 bases short and J 7 bases short, with 4 bases between. Germline V gene data show CDR1 as SGHVS and CDR2 as FNYEAQ. The CDR3 loop is CASSLGNEQFF. CDR3 coding DNA: TGTGCCAGCAGCTTGGGTAATGAGCAGTTCTTC.

This clone was counted between two and nine times. The J gene is TRBJ2-7, the V gene TRBV7-8; the D gene is possibly TRBD1 (6 bases). CDR1 is SGHVS and CDR2 is FQNEAQ in the germline V gene. Trimming removed 0 bases from V and 1 base from J, with 19 bases in between. The CDR3 loop spans 18 amino acids. The CDR3 region is CASSLAIVGTTLSYEQYF. CDR3 in DNA: TGTGCCAGCAGCTTAGCGATAGTCGGGACAACCCTATCCTACGAGCAGTACTTC.

The chain couples TRBV6-1 to TRBJ2-5; a possible D gene is TRBD2 (5 bases). The J call may not be correct, given that the DNA end is closer to TRBJ2-7. The CDR3 contains 15 residues. Germline CDR1 is MNHNS and CDR2 is SASEGT. The CDR3 region is CASRGSDEGSYEQYF. The CDR3 nucleotides read TGTGCCAGCAGGGGCTCAGACGAGGGTTCCTACGAGCAGTACTTC.

This chain's CDR3 is CASSAWGGSTEAFF. Here the CDR3 DNA reads TGTGCCAGCAGCGCCTGGGGTGGGAGCACTGAAGCTTTCTTT. J is TRBJ1-1 and V is TRBV5-4; D unresolved. Trimming left V 4 bases short and J 4 bases short, with 14 bases between. The CDR3 contains 14 residues. The germline CDR1 and CDR2 sequences are SGHNT and YYREEE (reference sequence).

The gene calls are TRBV7-9 and TRBJ2-1, with TRBD2 identical over 10 bases. The CDR3 has 17 residues. The junction had 11 bases not matched to a gene; V was cut back by 5 bases and J by 4 bases. The germline V gene has CDR1 SEHNR and CDR2 FQNEAQ (reference sequence). This CDR3 reads CASSLYVGLAEYNEQFF. The CDR3 DNA sequence: TGTGCCAGCAGCCTATATGTCGGACTAGCGGAATACAATGAGCAGTTCTTC.

The chain recombines TRBV27 with TRBJ2-5; maybe TRBD2 (6 bases). CDR1 MNHEY and CDR2 SMNVEV come from the germline V gene (reference sequence). V was shortened by 0 bases and J by 5 bases, with 13 bases between the two germline ends. The CDR3 contains 15 residues. CDR3 sequence reads: CASSLSAAGRETQYF. CDR3 in DNA: TGTGCCAGCAGTTTATCGGCGGCGGGACGGGAGACCCAGTACTTC.

V is TRBV19 and J is TRBJ2-1; TRBD1 agrees at 9 bases. V trimming: 2 bases; J trimming: 3 bases; junction bases outside the gene matches: 2. Per germline, CDR1 LNHDA and CDR2 SQIVND (reference sequence). This CDR3 comprises 15 residues. CDR3 residues: CASSIRDRDYNEQFF. The CDR3 region has the DNA TGTGCCAGTAGTATAAGGGACAGGGACTACAATGAGCAGTTCTTC.

This clone was detected only once. This rearrangement joins TRBV10-3 to TRBJ2-1; 11 nucleotides align to TRBD2. Looked up from germline, CDR1 is ENHRY and CDR2 is SYGVKD. Trimming at V came to 6 bases and at J to 4 bases, leaving 11 bases not matched to a gene. The CDR3 length is 17 residues. CDR3 amino acids: CAIRNTLAGGGYNEQFF. The DNA for the CDR3 is TGTGCCATCAGGAATACCTTAGCGGGAGGGGGTTACAATGAGCAGTTCTTC.

The CDR3 sequence: CASSLGAGGIYEQYV. The CDR3 nucleotides are TGTGCCAGCAGCCTTGGCGCAGGGGGTATCTACGAGCAGTACGTC. V usage is TRBV11-2 and J usage is TRBJ2-7, with 7 bases lining up with TRBD1. The CDR3 is made up of 15 amino acids. V trimming: 5 bases; J trimming: 3 bases; junction bases outside the gene matches: 10. CDR1 SGHAT and CDR2 FQNNGV come from the germline V gene.

The J gene is TRBJ2-3, the V gene TRBV27, with 7 bases aligning to TRBD1. With V trimmed by 2 bases and J by 3 bases, 5 bases remained unmatched. This CDR3 is built from 15 residues. Germline assignment: CDR1 MNHEY and CDR2 SMNVEV (reference sequence). The CDR3 loop is CASSLQQGWTDTQYF. The CDR3 DNA reads TGTGCCAGCAGTTTACAACAGGGGTGGACAGATACGCAGTATTTT.

As DNA, the CDR3 is TGTGCCTCTGCAAGTAGGCTACTATATGGCTACACCTTC. This encodes CASASRLLYGYTF. This chain uses TRBV7-2 with TRBJ1-2; no clear D. Germline V gene sequence: CDR1 SGHTA, CDR2 FQGNSA. The CDR3 has 13 residues. Deletions cut 11 bases from V and 5 bases from J, with 18 bases between.